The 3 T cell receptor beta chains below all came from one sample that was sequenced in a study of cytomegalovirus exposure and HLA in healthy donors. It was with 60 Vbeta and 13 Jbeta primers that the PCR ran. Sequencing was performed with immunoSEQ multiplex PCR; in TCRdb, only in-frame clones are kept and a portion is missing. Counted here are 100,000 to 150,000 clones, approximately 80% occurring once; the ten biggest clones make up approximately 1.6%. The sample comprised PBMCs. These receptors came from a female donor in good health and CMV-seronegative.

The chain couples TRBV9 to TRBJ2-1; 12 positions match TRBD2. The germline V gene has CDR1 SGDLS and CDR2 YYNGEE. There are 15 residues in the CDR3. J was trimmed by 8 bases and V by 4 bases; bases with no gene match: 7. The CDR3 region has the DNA TGTGCCAGCAGCCCGTTGGGACTAGCGGGTTATGAGCAGTTCTTC. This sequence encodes CASSPLGLAGYEQFF.

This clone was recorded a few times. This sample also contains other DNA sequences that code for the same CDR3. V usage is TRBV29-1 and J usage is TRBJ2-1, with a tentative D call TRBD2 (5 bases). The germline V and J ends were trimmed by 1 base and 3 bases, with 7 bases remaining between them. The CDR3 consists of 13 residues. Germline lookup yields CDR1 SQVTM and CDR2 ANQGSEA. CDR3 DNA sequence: TGCAGCGTTGAAGGGACTGACTACAATGAGCAGTTCTTC. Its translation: CSVEGTDYNEQFF.

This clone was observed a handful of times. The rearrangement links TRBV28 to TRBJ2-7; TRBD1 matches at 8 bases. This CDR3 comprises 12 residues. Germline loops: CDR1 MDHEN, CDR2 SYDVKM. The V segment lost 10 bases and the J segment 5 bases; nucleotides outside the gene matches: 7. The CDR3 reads CAIGQGGHEQYF. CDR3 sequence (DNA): TGTGCCATCGGACAGGGTGGACACGAGCAGTACTTC.